This T cell receptor (beta chain) was profiled in a study of neurological immune-mediated disorders. Study-level points and caveats: The greatest degree of TCR clonal expansion was observed in HTLV-1-associated myelopathy, with the lowest in multiple sclerosis, below that of healthy controls.

Looked up from germline, CDR1 is KGHSY and CDR2 is FQNENV. The CDR3 sequence is 13 residues long. V was cut by 4 bases and J by 3 bases, with 10 bases left in between. This clonotype was picked up many times. The antigen is not known. The authors produced cDNA by 5'RACE using 10-nucleotide random UMIs. The yield of each sequencing run was over 160 million TCR-beta sequences from 15-18 subjects. TCRdb reprocessed the 5' RACE reads via MiXCR and lists one record per CDR3 protein. Of about 62,000 distinct CDR3 sequences in the sample, under 5.5% are singletons; the top ten hold 3% to 4%. The unsorted libraries were prepared from 2 million PBMCs (stored at -80 C).

Input material: PBMCs. This TCR was recovered from a woman between 50 and 59 years old with multiple sclerosis. The J gene is TRBJ2-7, the V gene TRBV16; no reliable D call. The CDR3 DNA follows: TGTGCCAGCAGCCCCCCGGCTAGCTACGAGCAGTACTTC. It is translated as CASSPPASYEQYF.